This TCR beta chain is drawn from a study of cytomegalovirus exposure and HLA in healthy donors. Overall study: One earlier analysis, a look at 150 million to 200 million T cells, found about 100 million unique TCR beta sequences.

13 Jbeta primers and 60 Vbeta primers were used for the PCR. This table comes from immunoSEQ multiplex PCR, and its TCRdb copy is limited to in-frame clones, with some not included. The sample records 100,000 to 150,000 clones, around 77% being singletons. Germline V lookup: CDR1 SGHRS, CDR2 YFSETQ. The CDR3 totals 15 residues. Trimming at V came to 0 bases and at J to 3 bases, leaving 5 bases not matched to a gene. The rearrangement links TRBV5-1 to TRBJ2-7; TRBD1 aligns across 8 bases. Sequencing used PBMCs. This receptor was identified in a man younger than 40 in good health and CMV-seronegative. In DNA form, the CDR3 reads TGCGCCAGCAGCTTGGGTGACAGGGGCAACTACGAGCAGTACTTC. Translated: CASSLGDRGNYEQYF. The complete variable domain, with remaining parts taken from reference TRBV5-1 and TRBJ2-7, reads KAGVTQTPRYLIKTRGQQVTLSCSPISGHRSVSWYQQTPGQGLQFLFEYFSETQRNKGNFPGRFSGRQFSNSRSEMNVSTLELGDSALYLCASSLGDRGNYEQYFGPGTRLTVT.